This T cell receptor (beta chain) is from a study of shared clonotypes between healthy human individuals. The table came from immunoSEQ multiplex PCR; TCRdb's copy has only in-frame clones and leaves some out. The profile shows fewer than 650,000 clones, around three quarters of them singletons. As for this clone: Its target is unknown.

Free of recent acute infections or vaccinations, the donors were healthy HIV-negative adults. Study-level points and caveats: Clonotype sharing among donors was expected to depend on sequencing depth. Sampling covered nothing but blood. Tissue TCR repertoires likely differ from those found in blood.

Input material: PBMCs. The TCR sequence derives from a middle-aged woman in good health. Some clones in this sample may be carry-over from other donors' samples.

CDR3 sequence reads: CASSRDEEFQKLFF. The DNA of the CDR3 is TGTGCCAGTAGTCGGGACGAGGAGTTCCAAAAACTGTTTTTT. The rearrangement joins TRBV19 to TRBJ1-4; tentative D call: TRBD1 (5 bases). Germline V gene sequence: CDR1 LNHDA, CDR2 SQIVND (reference sequence). V lost 5 bases and J lost 9, with 16 bases in between. This CDR3 contains 14 residues.